The rows below give T cell receptor beta chains drawn from one sample of a study of shared clonotypes between healthy human individuals. TCRdb's copy holds only in-frame clones and misses some; the assay was immunoSEQ multiplex PCR. The sample comprises about 2.1 million clones, roughly 91% of which are singletons, and more than 1.5% rests with the top ten. Sequencing input: naive CD8+ T cells from PBMCs. The receptor source for this set is a man between 18 and 29 years old in good health. Some clones in this sample may be carry-over from other donors' samples. Each CDR3 is given with its conserved first and last residue. The order of the fields is D gene, J gene, V gene, clone size, CDR3 DNA, CDR3 protein. The D gene is left open where the match is weak. Not every row has a clone size; where given, it reads once, few, many or a size class.

>NA|TRBJ2-3|TRBV6-5|NA
TGTGCCAGCAGGGGATACCAAGTAGATACGCAGTATTTT
CASRGYQVDTQYF
>TRBD2|TRBJ2-1|TRBV15|NA
TGTGCCACCAGCAGAGATCCACCTACCCCCTTACTAGCGGGAGAGAATGAGCAGTTCTTC
CATSRDPPTPLLAGENEQFF
>NA|TRBJ2-5|TRBV7-3|NA
TGTGCCAGCAGCTTAACGGGTGGGACCGAGACCCAGTACTTC
CASSLTGGTETQYF
>NA|TRBJ2-1|TRBV5-5|NA
TGTGCCAGCACCAACGTTGACGGTTACAATGAGCAGTTCTTC
CASTNVDGYNEQFF
>TRBD1|TRBJ2-7|TRBV29-1|once
TGCAGCGCCAGACAGGGGACCTCCTACGAGCAGTACTTC
CSARQGTSYEQYF
>TRBD2|TRBJ2-7|TRBV27|NA
TGTGCCAGCAGTACCCGGGACACCCACTCTAGCGGGCCTTCCTACGAGCAGTACTTC
CASSTRDTHSSGPSYEQYF
>NA|TRBJ1-5|TRBV21-1|NA
TGTGCCAGCATTCATCCGGGGTATCAGCCCCAGCATTTT
CASIHPGYQPQHF
>NA|TRBJ1-4|TRBV4-1|NA
TGCGCCAGCAGCCCCGACAGAGGACCCGAAAAACTGTTTTTT
CASSPDRGPEKLFF
>NA|TRBJ2-1|TRBV5-6|once
TGTGCCAGCAGCTTGGGTGGGGGGCAATCCAATGAGCAGTTCTTC
CASSLGGGQSNEQFF
>NA|TRBJ2-7|TRBV11-2|NA
TGTGCCAGCAGCTTAAGTCCTATTTCCTACGAGCAGTACTTC
CASSLSPISYEQYF
>TRBD2|TRBJ2-1|TRBV6-5|NA
TGTGCCAGCAGTTACTCCGGGACTAGCGGGGTCAATGAGCAGTTCTTC
CASSYSGTSGVNEQFF
>TRBD2|TRBJ2-7|TRBV4-1|NA
TGCGCCAGCAGCCAAGGGGTGCGGGAGTCGGCCTACGAGCAGTACTTC
CASSQGVRESAYEQYF
>TRBD2|TRBJ2-7|TRBV27|NA
TGTGCCACCGTCCCCTCTGGCGGGAGAACGGACGAGCAGTACTTC
CATVPSGGRTDEQYF
>TRBD2|TRBJ2-1|TRBV7-8|once
TGTGCCAGCAGCCCCACCTCCGGGACTAGCGTTCACAATGAGCAGTTCTTC
CASSPTSGTSVHNEQFF
>TRBD2|TRBJ2-1|TRBV5-4|NA
TGTGCCAGCGGGACGGGGCTAGCGGGAGTCGATGAGCAGTTCTTC
CASGTGLAGVDEQFF
>NA|TRBJ2-1|TRBV7-2|NA
TGTGCCAGCAGACATTCTCTGGGTAGGACAGATGAGCAGTTCTTC
CASRHSLGRTDEQFF
>NA|TRBJ1-1|TRBV5-1|NA
TGCGCCAGCAGCTTGGTACAGATGAACACTGAAGCTTTCTTT
CASSLVQMNTEAFF
>NA|TRBJ1-3|TRBV30|NA
TGTGCCTGGAGACCCTGGACGGCTGGAAACACCATATATTTT
CAWRPWTAGNTIYF
>TRBD2|TRBJ2-5|TRBV6-1|once
TGTGCCAGCAGTGCCCCCAGTATTACTAGCGGGAGGGGAAAAAAGACCCAGTACTTC
CASSAPSITSGRGKKTQYF
>NA|TRBJ1-5|TRBV4-3|NA
TGCGCCAGCAGCCAAGATTGGCAGGGCAATCAGCCCCAGCATTTT
CASSQDWQGNQPQHF
>NA|TRBJ1-3|TRBV28|NA
TGTGCCAGCACCCCACGACAGATCTCTGGAAACACCATATATTTT
CASTPRQISGNTIYF
>NA|TRBJ2-1|TRBV6-5|NA
TGTGCCAGCAGTTACCATGGATCGGAGAATGAGCAGTTCTTC
CASSYHGSENEQFF
>TRBD1|TRBJ2-7|TRBV27|once
TGTGCCAGCAGTGACAGGGGCCGAATCAACTACGAGCAGTACTTC
CASSDRGRINYEQYF
>NA|TRBJ2-7|TRBV6-1|NA
TGTGCCAGCAGTGAATTGTACGAGCAGTACTTC
CASSELYEQYF
>NA|TRBJ2-3|TRBV27|NA
TGTGCCAGCAGTTACCGCCTCCTCACAGATACGCAGTATTTT
CASSYRLLTDTQYF
>NA|TRBJ2-1|TRBV7-3|NA
TGTGCCAGCAGCTTAGGGGAAAAGACGAATGAGCAGTTCTTC
CASSLGEKTNEQFF
>NA|TRBJ1-5|TRBV27|NA
TGTGCCAGCACCTCAATAGGGGGGGGTCAGCCCCAGCATTTT
CASTSIGGGQPQHF
>TRBD1|TRBJ2-7|TRBV27|NA
TGTGCCAGCTGGGACAGGTTGACCGTTTACGAGCAGTACTTC
CASWDRLTVYEQYF
>NA|TRBJ2-7|TRBV7-8|NA
TGTGCCAGCAGCCATAGGGCAAGCTCCTACGAGCAGTACTTC
CASSHRASSYEQYF
>NA|TRBJ2-7|TRBV4-2|NA
TGTGCCAGCAGCCAAGAACTTGACCTGAACTACGAGCAGTACTTC
CASSQELDLNYEQYF
>NA|TRBJ2-1|TRBV28|NA
TGTGCCAGCAGTCCGTCCGATGAGCAGTTCTTC
CASSPSDEQFF
>NA|TRBJ2-5|TRBV19|NA
TGTGCAAGCTCTACTCGGGTCCAGCTCAGGGAGACCCAGTACTTC
CASSTRVQLRETQYF
>NA|TRBJ2-3|TRBV7-6|NA
TGTGCCAGCAGCTACGGATTCGGTCAAGATACGCAGTATTTT
CASSYGFGQDTQYF
>NA|TRBJ2-7|TRBV5-4|NA
TGTGCCAGCAGTTCCAGGGACGGATACGAGCAGTACTTC
CASSSRDGYEQYF
>NA|TRBJ2-1|TRBV4-2|NA
TGTGCCAGCAGCCAAGATATAGGAGTCGGTGACAATGAGCAGTTCTTC
CASSQDIGVGDNEQFF
>TRBD2|TRBJ2-7|TRBV29-1|NA
TGCAGCGTTGAGTTCCGGGAGGAAGCCTACGAGCAGTACTTC
CSVEFREEAYEQYF
>NA|TRBJ1-1|TRBV30|NA
TGTGCCTGGATCCCCGCGGAAGGCGAAGCTTTCTTT
CAWIPAEGEAFF
>NA|TRBJ1-1|TRBV9|NA
TGTGCCAGCAGCGTCGGGGGACGCACTGAAGCTTTCTTT
CASSVGGRTEAFF
>NA|TRBJ1-5|TRBV5-6|NA
TGTGCCAGCAGCACGGAAGGGAGCGAGGGAGGGAATCAGCCCCAGCATTTT
CASSTEGSEGGNQPQHF
>NA|TRBJ2-3|TRBV6-1|NA
TGTGCCAGCAGAGGCCTGGGGACAGATACGCAGTATTTT
CASRGLGTDTQYF
>TRBD2|TRBJ2-3|TRBV10-3|NA
TGTGCCATCAGTACCGGACTAGCGGGAGTGAGCACAGATACGCAGTATTTT
CAISTGLAGVSTDTQYF
>NA|TRBJ1-2|TRBV10-3|NA
TGTGCCACTCAGGACCAGAATGGCTACACCTTC
CATQDQNGYTF
>TRBD1|TRBJ1-1|TRBV27|NA
TGTGCCTCACAGGGGAGTGTAACTGAAGCTTTCTTT
CASQGSVTEAFF
>TRBD1|TRBJ2-7|TRBV7-9|once
TGTGCCAGCAGCTCCCCCCCGGGACAGTCGAAATACGAGCAGTACTTC
CASSSPPGQSKYEQYF
>TRBD2|TRBJ2-3|TRBV27|NA
TGTGCCAGCAGTCCCTCCCCTAGCGGGAGTACAGATACGCAGTATTTT
CASSPSPSGSTDTQYF
>NA|TRBJ2-7|TRBV7-9|once
TGTGCCAGCAGCTTACCGGGTCTCTCCTACGAGCAGTACTTC
CASSLPGLSYEQYF
>NA|TRBJ2-7|TRBV7-8|once
TGTGCCAGCAGCTTACCCAGGGGGGGTTCCGAGCAGTACTTC
CASSLPRGGSEQYF
>NA|TRBJ2-7|TRBV4-2|NA
TGTGCCAGCAGCCCGCCAGGGACAAATTCCTACGAGCAGTACTTC
CASSPPGTNSYEQYF
>TRBD1|TRBJ2-3|TRBV28|NA
TGTGCCAGCAGTTTTGGACAGGGAAGCACAGATACGCAGTATTTT
CASSFGQGSTDTQYF
>NA|TRBJ2-1|TRBV27|NA
TGTGCCAGCAGTTTAGGGACCAATGAGCAGTTCTTC
CASSLGTNEQFF
>NA|TRBJ2-1|TRBV2|NA
TGTGCCAGCACCCCGACTAGAAGGGAGCAGTTCTTC
CASTPTRREQFF
>NA|TRBJ2-7|TRBV11-2|NA
TGTGCCAGCAGCTTAGTAGTTTGGGGATACGAGCAGTACTTC
CASSLVVWGYEQYF
>TRBD1|TRBJ1-2|TRBV5-6|NA
TGTGCCAGCAGCTTGTCGGGACAGCTCTATGGCTACACCTTC
CASSLSGQLYGYTF
>NA|TRBJ2-1|TRBV29-1|NA
TGCAGCGTTGTCGGCACCCGGTACAATGAGCAGTTCTTC
CSVVGTRYNEQFF
>NA|TRBJ2-2|TRBV10-1|NA
TGCGCCAGCAGTGTCGGGTATCAGGCCGGGGAGCTGTTTTTT
CASSVGYQAGELFF
>TRBD1|TRBJ2-1|TRBV6-5|NA
TGTGCCAGCAGCCAAAACACAGGGGGCAATGAGCAGTTCTTC
CASSQNTGGNEQFF
>NA|TRBJ1-2|TRBV15|NA
TGTGCCACCAGCAGGCGATTGGATGACTGGGGTGGCTACACCTTC
CATSRRLDDWGGYTF